Sequencing of this T cell receptor beta chain was carried out in a study of T cell responses to AZD1222 COVID-19 vaccine. This clone was observed a few times. V lost 6 bases and J 3 bases, leaving 17 bases between the germline ends. The CDR3 totals 15 residues. CDR1 MNHEY and CDR2 SVGAGI come from the germline V gene. Generated by immunoSEQ multiplex PCR, the TCRdb table keeps only in-frame clones and is missing some. The table includes around 81,000 clones, about 84% detected once. The sample here was peripheral blood, taken on day 0 of AZD1222 vaccination. The TCR originated in an adult in good health. This chain joins TRBV6-5 and TRBJ1-1, with D possibly being TRBD1 (6 bases). CDR3 in amino acids: CASRGAGNRDTEAFF. The CDR3 DNA reads as TGTGCCAGCAGGGGGGCAGGGAACCGGGACACTGAAGCTTTCTTT.